Listed here are 22 T cell receptor beta chains from one sample, sequenced in a study of memory CD4+ T cells and cytomegalovirus serostatus. The sort gate was single viable CD3+CD4+CD8-CD45RO+ cells for memory CD4+ T cells. The data were produced by immunoSEQ multiplex PCR, yet TCRdb's version contains in-frame clones alone and is incomplete. The table includes under 75,000 clones, roughly 75% detected once. Sequencing was carried out using memory CD4+ T cells from blood. The source is an adult in good health and CMV-seronegative. Some clones in this sample may be carry-over from other donors' samples.

The rearrangement uses TRBV30 and TRBJ2-3, with 9 bases fitting TRBD2. In germline, CDR1 is GTSNPN, CDR2 SVGIG (reference sequence). The CDR3 spans 16 residues. V lost 5 bases, J lost 3 bases, and 12 bases stayed unmatched. CDR3: CAWALSGGFVTDTQYF. The DNA for the CDR3 is TGTGCCTGGGCCCTTAGCGGGGGATTCGTGACAGATACGCAGTATTTT.

This clone was counted only a few times. The chain carries TRBV30 and TRBJ1-2; TRBD1 is a possible D gene (5 bases). V lost 4 bases and J lost 4, with 13 bases in between. Germline CDR1 GTSNPN, CDR2 SVGIG (reference sequence). The CDR3 has 13 amino acids. The CDR3 region is CAWKSYGTYGYTF. As DNA, the CDR3 is TGTGCCTGGAAGTCGTACGGGACCTATGGCTACACCTTC.

The chain combines TRBV28 with TRBJ2-3, with no clear D. This CDR3 region has 12 residues. The V and J ends lost 10 bases and 4 bases respectively, with 12 bases between them. From germline, CDR1 is MDHEN and CDR2 SYDVKM. CDR3 sequence: CAIVGMADTQYF. The CDR3 DNA sequence: TGTGCCATTGTGGGGATGGCAGATACGCAGTATTTT.

This clone was seen just once. The chain links TRBV6-1 to TRBJ2-5; unclear D gene. The V gene's germline CDR1 is MNHNS and CDR2 SASEGT. The germline V and J ends were trimmed by 1 base and 0 bases, with 9 bases remaining between them. There are 15 residues in the CDR3. The CDR3 loop is CASSEGAKYQETQYF. CDR3 sequence (DNA): TGTGCCAGCAGTGAAGGCGCCAAGTACCAAGAGACCCAGTACTTC.

Comment on this clone: A read error may account for a junction end that differs from germline. The gene calls are TRBV27 and TRBJ2-3; D remains unclear. Germline CDR1 is MNHEY and CDR2 is SMNVEV (reference sequence). CDR3 length: 12 amino acids. CDR3 in DNA: TGTGCCAGCAGAACCGGCACGGATACGCAGTATTTT. Its translation: CASRTGTDTQYF.

V gene TRBV6-5 combines with J gene TRBJ2-1, with 10 bases that match TRBD2. V lost 2 bases to trimming and J lost 10 bases; unmatched junction nucleotides: 11. This CDR3 is 16 amino acids long. Germline V gene data show CDR1 as MNHEY and CDR2 as SVGAGI. The CDR3 coding sequence is TGTGCCAGCAGTTACCTCCAGCGGGAGGGCCGGGGAGAGCAGTTCTTC. Its translation: CASSYLQREGRGEQFF.

The gene calls are TRBV5-6 and TRBJ2-5, with D perhaps TRBD1 or TRBD2 (5 bases each). The CDR3 loop spans 14 amino acids. Germline values: CDR1 SGHDT, CDR2 YYEEEE. V was pared by 4 bases and J by 5 bases, with 15 bases between. This CDR3 is CASSLPGWGETQYF. Written as DNA, the CDR3 is TGTGCCAGCAGCCTGCCAGGATGGGGGGAGACCCAGTACTTC.

The chain employs TRBV19 and TRBJ1-1, with D hard to call. The CDR3 consists of 14 residues. Germline values: CDR1 LNHDA, CDR2 SQIVND (reference sequence). V lost 3 bases and J lost 0, with 8 bases in between. For the CDR3, the DNA is TGTGCCAGTAGTATTGGGCTGTTGAACACTGAAGCTTTCTTT. Encoded protein: CASSIGLLNTEAFF.

The chain couples TRBV19 to TRBJ1-5, with D hard to call. V gave up 7 bases and J gave up 9 bases, with 13 bases separating them. Looked up from germline, CDR1 is LNHDA and CDR2 is SQIVND (reference sequence). The CDR3 sequence is 12 residues long. The CDR3, as DNA: TGTGCCAGTATCGGTCCCGGAGGGCCCCAGCATTTT. Amino acid sequence: CASIGPGGPQHF.

This clone has a handful of counts. V usage is TRBV28 and J usage is TRBJ1-1; D uncertain. The CDR3 has 13 residues. CDR1 is MDHEN, CDR2 SYDVKM, per germline. V lost 6 bases and J lost 0, with 8 bases in between. CDR3 amino acids: CASRGGMNTEAFF. The CDR3 DNA sequence: TGTGCCAGCAGAGGAGGGATGAACACTGAAGCTTTCTTT. The full variable domain, in which reference TRBV28 and TRBJ1-1 provide the parts outside the CDR3, is DVKVTQSSRYLVKRTGEKVFLECVQDMDHENMFWYRQDPGLGLRLIYFSYDVKMKEKGDIPEGYSVSREKKERFSLILESASTNQTSMYLCASRGGMNTEAFFGQGTRLTVV.

V is TRBV6-1 and J is TRBJ1-3, with D unresolved. The CDR3 is 14 residues long. Per the germline V gene, CDR1 is MNHNS and CDR2 is SASEGT. Trimming removed 0 bases at V and 7 bases at J, with 10 bases between. This CDR3 reads CASSEASRWNTIYF. The CDR3 DNA reads TGTGCCAGCAGTGAAGCGTCTAGGTGGAACACCATATATTTT.

This chain joins TRBV10-3 and TRBJ1-4, with 7 bases that match TRBD1. CDR1 and CDR2 (germline): ENHRY, SYGVKD. V lost 2 bases, J lost 6 bases, and 18 bases stayed unmatched. The CDR3 runs 19 residues. In nucleotides, the CDR3 is TGTGCCATCAGTGAGGCGGGACAGTTATTTTCTGGGTCGGATGAAAAACTGTTTTTT. It codes for CAISEAGQLFSGSDEKLFF.

This chain links TRBV6-1 with TRBJ2-7; D is uncertain. CDR1 and CDR2 from the germline V gene are MNHNS and SASEGT. V lost 8 bases to trimming and J lost 6 bases, with 14 bases between them. The CDR3 spans 12 residues. CDR3 nucleotides: TGTGCCAGCGGGTATTGGAGAGGCGAGCAGTACTTC. This codes for CASGYWRGEQYF.

This sequence joins TRBV25-1 and TRBJ2-2; TRBD2 agrees at 7 bases. Trimming cost V 4 bases and J 6 bases; bases outside gene matches: 2. The germline gives CDR1 MGHDK, CDR2 SYGVNS. The CDR3 sequence is 13 residues long. The DNA of the CDR3 is TGTGCCAGCAGTGCGGGGAGGGCCGGGGAGCTGTTTTTT. It translates to CASSAGRAGELFF.

This chain uses TRBV5-6 with TRBJ2-1, with 8 bases lining up with TRBD2. With 5 bases clipped from V and 7 bases from J, the junction kept 17 bases outside the gene matches. This CDR3 is built from 17 residues. In germline, CDR1 is SGHDT, CDR2 YYEEEE. CDR3 region: CASRYERRGGLVNEQFF. The CDR3 nucleotides read TGTGCCAGCAGATACGAGAGGCGCGGGGGGTTGGTTAATGAGCAGTTCTTC.

This clone showed up just once. The V gene is TRBV5-1, the J gene TRBJ1-5; no clear D gene. CDR3 length: 13 amino acids. V was clipped by 0 bases and J by 0 bases, with 1 base between them. The V gene's germline CDR1 is SGHRS and CDR2 YFSETQ. CDR3: CASSLDSNQPQHF. CDR3 sequence (DNA): TGCGCCAGCAGCTTGGATAGCAATCAGCCCCAGCATTTT.

The rearrangement uses TRBV18 and TRBJ1-2; D unclear. The CDR3 extends over 13 amino acids. Germline loops: CDR1 KGHSH, CDR2 LQKENI. V dropped 3 bases and J dropped 7 bases, with 12 bases sitting between them. The CDR3 sequence is CASSPTEGGGYTF. CDR3 bases: TGTGCCAGCTCACCGACGGAGGGCGGTGGCTACACCTTC.

This clone was observed a single time. J is TRBJ1-4 and V is TRBV27, with 7 bases matching TRBD1. V was clipped by 2 bases and J by 7 bases; unmatched bases: 7. CDR1 and CDR2 from the germline V gene are MNHEY and SMNVEV (reference sequence). The CDR3 runs 15 residues. The CDR3 here is CASSLGGGLGEKLFF. CDR3 in DNA: TGTGCCAGCAGTTTAGGAGGGGGCTTAGGTGAAAAACTGTTTTTT.

The chain recombines TRBV6-6 with TRBJ2-4, with 13 nucleotides matching TRBD2. This CDR3 spans 13 amino acids. Trimming removed 2 bases from V and 15 bases from J; junction bases left unmatched: 4. Germline CDR1 MNHNY, CDR2 SVGAGI (reference sequence). CDR3 nucleotides: TGTGCCAGCAGTTACGGACTAGCGGGAGCCCCGTACTTC. Amino acids: CASSYGLAGAPYF.

This rearrangement joins TRBV29-1 to TRBJ2-1; tentative D call: TRBD2 (5 bases). Trimming pared 4 bases from V and 4 bases from J, leaving 20 bases between. The germline V gene encodes CDR1 SQVTM and CDR2 ANQGSEA. The length of the CDR3 is 16 residues. DNA for the CDR3: TGCAGCGTTGGCTATGGACTTCTATATGGATACAATGAGCAGTTCTTC. This codes for CSVGYGLLYGYNEQFF.

Ten or more counts support this clone. This chain uses TRBV5-4 with TRBJ2-5, with a weak D call TRBD2 (5 bases). CDR1 and CDR2 from the germline V gene are SGHNT and YYREEE (reference sequence). The CDR3 consists of 14 residues. V shed 0 bases and J shed 4 bases, with 10 bases lying between them. CDR3 loop: CASSLEVEVETQYF. As DNA, the CDR3 is TGTGCCAGCAGCTTGGAGGTGGAGGTAGAGACCCAGTACTTC.

This chain uses TRBV5-1 with TRBJ2-4, with D possibly called TRBD1 or TRBD2 (6 bases each). Germline CDR1 reads SGHRS; CDR2 reads YFSETQ. This CDR3 spans 15 amino acids. The V end was cut by 0 bases, the J end by 2 bases, with 9 bases between. This CDR3 is CASSLGGATKNIQYF. CDR3 sequence (DNA): TGCGCCAGCAGCTTGGGGGGGGCGACCAAAAACATTCAGTACTTC.